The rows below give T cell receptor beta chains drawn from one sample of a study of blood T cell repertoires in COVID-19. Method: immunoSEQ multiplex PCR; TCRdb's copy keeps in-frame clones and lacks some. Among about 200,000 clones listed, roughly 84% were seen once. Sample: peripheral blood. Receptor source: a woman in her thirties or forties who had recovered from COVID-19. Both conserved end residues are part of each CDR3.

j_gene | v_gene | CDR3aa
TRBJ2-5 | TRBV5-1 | CASSWGQGTETQYF
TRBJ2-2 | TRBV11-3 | CASSSRLENTGELFF
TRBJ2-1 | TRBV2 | CASIGTGGDHPEQFF
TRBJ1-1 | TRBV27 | CASSLQGKHTEAFF
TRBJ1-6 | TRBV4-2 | CASSQGPGQGSVGASPLHF
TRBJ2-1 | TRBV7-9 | CASSQRAGLADNEQFF
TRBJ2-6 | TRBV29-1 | CSVGGTTDSGANVLTF
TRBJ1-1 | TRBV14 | CASSRRQGTNTEAFF
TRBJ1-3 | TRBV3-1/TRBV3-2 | CASSQQGAGNTIYF
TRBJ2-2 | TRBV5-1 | CASSFGEVTGELFF
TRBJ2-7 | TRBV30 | CAWKREYEQYF
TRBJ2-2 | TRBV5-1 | CASSLGTRGWTGELFF
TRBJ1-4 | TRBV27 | CASSPLGVEKLFF
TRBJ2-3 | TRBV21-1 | CASSKRSLNNTDTQYF